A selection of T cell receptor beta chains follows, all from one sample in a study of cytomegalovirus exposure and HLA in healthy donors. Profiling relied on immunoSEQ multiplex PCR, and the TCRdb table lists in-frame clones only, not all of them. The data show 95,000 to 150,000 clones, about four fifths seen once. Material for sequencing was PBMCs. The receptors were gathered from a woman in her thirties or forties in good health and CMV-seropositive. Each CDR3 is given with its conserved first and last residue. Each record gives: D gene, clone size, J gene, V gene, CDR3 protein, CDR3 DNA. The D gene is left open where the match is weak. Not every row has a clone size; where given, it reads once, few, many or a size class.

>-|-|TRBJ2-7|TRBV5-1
CASSLTYRGYEQYF
TGCGCCAGCAGCTTAACCTATCGAGGATACGAGCAGTACTTC
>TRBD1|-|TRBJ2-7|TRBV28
CASSPTGVGEQYF
TGTGCCAGCAGCCCTACAGGGGTAGGCGAGCAGTACTTC
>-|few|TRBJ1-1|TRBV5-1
CASSSDWGTEAFF
TGCGCCAGCAGCTCGGACTGGGGTACTGAAGCTTTCTTT
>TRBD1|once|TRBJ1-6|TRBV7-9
CASSSGQGIDSPLHF
TGTGCCAGCAGCTCAGGACAGGGGATAGATTCACCCCTCCACTTT
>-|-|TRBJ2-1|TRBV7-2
CASSLALRGINSYNEQFF
TGTGCCAGCAGCTTAGCGCTTCGGGGGATAAACTCCTACAATGAGCAGTTCTTC
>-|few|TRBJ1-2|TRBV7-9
CASSVKQSNYGYTF
TGTGCCAGCAGCGTAAAACAGTCAAACTATGGCTACACCTTC
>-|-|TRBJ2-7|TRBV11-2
CASSLYTASQSYEQYF
TGTGCCAGCAGCTTGTATACAGCTAGCCAGTCCTACGAGCAGTACTTC
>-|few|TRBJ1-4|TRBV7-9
CASSLAGGNEKLFF
TGTGCCAGCAGCTTGGCGGGAGGTAATGAAAAACTGTTTTTT
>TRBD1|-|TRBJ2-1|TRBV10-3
CAISRDRGLDNEQFF
TGTGCCATCAGTCGGGACAGGGGGCTGGACAATGAGCAGTTCTTC
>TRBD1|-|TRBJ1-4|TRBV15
CATSRAGGTAEKLFF
TGTGCCACCAGCAGAGCAGGGGGGACGGCCGAAAAACTGTTTTTT
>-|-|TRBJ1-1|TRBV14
CASSQGSGEAFF
TGTGCCAGCAGCCAAGGCAGTGGTGAAGCTTTCTTT
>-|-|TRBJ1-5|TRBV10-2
CASRGGGGNQPQHF
TGCGCCAGCAGAGGAGGGGGGGGCAATCAGCCCCAGCATTTT
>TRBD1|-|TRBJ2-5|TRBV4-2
CASSQKDRSPRETQYF
TGTGCCAGCAGCCAGAAGGACAGGTCCCCCCGAGAGACCCAGTACTTC
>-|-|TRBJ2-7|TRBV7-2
CASSQNSYEQYF
TGTGCCAGCAGCCAAAACTCCTACGAGCAGTACTTC
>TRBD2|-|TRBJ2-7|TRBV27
CASSLRERTHEQYF
TGTGCCAGCAGTTTGCGGGAGAGAACCCACGAGCAGTACTTC
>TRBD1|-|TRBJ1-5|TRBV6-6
CASGPRQGAGQPQHF
TGTGCCAGCGGACCAAGACAGGGGGCGGGACAGCCCCAGCATTTT
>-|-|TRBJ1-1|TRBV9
CASSPEGTGATEAFF
TGTGCCAGCAGCCCAGAGGGAACGGGTGCCACTGAAGCTTTCTTT
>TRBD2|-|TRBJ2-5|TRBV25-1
CASSTGTSSETQYF
TGTGCCAGCAGCACCGGGACTAGCAGTGAGACCCAGTACTTC
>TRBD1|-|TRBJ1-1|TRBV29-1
CSVAMTGGRTEAFF
TGCAGCGTCGCTATGACAGGGGGTAGGACTGAAGCTTTCTTT
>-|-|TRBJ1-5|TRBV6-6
CASSYERQPQHF
TGTGCCAGCAGTTACGAGAGGCAGCCCCAGCATTTT
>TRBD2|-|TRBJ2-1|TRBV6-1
CATTIGTSYNEQFF
TGTGCCACTACCATCGGGACTAGCTACAATGAGCAGTTCTTC
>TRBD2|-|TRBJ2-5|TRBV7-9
CASSLALGLQETQYF
TGTGCCAGCAGCTTAGCGCTGGGACTACAAGAGACCCAGTACTTC
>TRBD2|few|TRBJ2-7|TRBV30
CAWSVLAGISYEQYF
TGTGCCTGGAGTGTACTAGCGGGTATCTCCTACGAGCAGTACTTC
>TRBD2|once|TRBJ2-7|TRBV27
CASSPLAELTYEQYF
TGTGCCAGCAGCCCACTAGCGGAACTTACCTACGAGCAGTACTTC
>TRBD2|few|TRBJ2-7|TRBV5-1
CASSSGLAGERQYF
TGCGCCAGCAGCTCGGGACTAGCGGGAGAAAGGCAGTACTTC
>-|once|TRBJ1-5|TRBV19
CASSVSRGQPQHF
TGTGCCAGTAGCGTAAGCAGGGGACAGCCCCAGCATTTT
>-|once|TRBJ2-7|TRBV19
CASSTPGQSSYEQYF
TGTGCCAGTAGTACCCCCGGACAGAGCTCCTACGAGCAGTACTTC
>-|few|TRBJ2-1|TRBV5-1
CASSPTLDNEQFF
TGCGCCAGCAGCCCTACCCTCGACAATGAGCAGTTCTTC
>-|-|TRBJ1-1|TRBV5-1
CASSFETALTEAFF
TGCGCCAGCAGCTTTGAGACAGCCCTCACTGAAGCTTTCTTT
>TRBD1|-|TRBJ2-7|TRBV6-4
CASSVQGGYEQYF
TGTGCCAGCAGTGTACAGGGGGGCTACGAGCAGTACTTC
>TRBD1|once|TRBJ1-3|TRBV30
CAWSVGTAGNTIYF
TGTGCCTGGAGTGTGGGGACAGCTGGAAACACCATATATTTT
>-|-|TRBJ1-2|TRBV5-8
CASRLYGYTF
TGTGCCAGCAGACTGTATGGCTACACCTTC
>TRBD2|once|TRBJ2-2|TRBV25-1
CASSVGLAGSNTGELFF
TGTGCCAGCAGTGTCGGACTAGCGGGTTCGAACACCGGGGAGCTGTTTTTT
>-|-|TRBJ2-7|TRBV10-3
CAIRNGYEQYF
TGTGCCATCAGAAACGGGTACGAGCAGTACTTC
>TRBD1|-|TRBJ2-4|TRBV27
CASRDRAKAKNIQYF
TGTGCCAGCAGAGACAGGGCCAAAGCCAAAAACATTCAGTACTTC
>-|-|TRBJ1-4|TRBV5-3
CARTWGSGVRGTNEKLFF
TGTGCCAGAACCTGGGGTTCGGGGGTCCGAGGAACTAATGAAAAACTGTTTTTT
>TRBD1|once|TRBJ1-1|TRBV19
CASSLRQGSPLEAFF
TGTGCCAGTAGCCTACGACAGGGATCCCCTTTAGAAGCTTTCTTT
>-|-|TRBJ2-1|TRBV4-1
CASSQDSLLLPDNEQFF
TGCGCCAGCAGCCAAGATTCCCTCCTTCTTCCGGACAATGAGCAGTTCTTC
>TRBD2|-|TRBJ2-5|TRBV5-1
CASSPREGRGETQYF
TGCGCCAGCAGCCCGCGGGAGGGCCGAGGAGAGACCCAGTACTTC
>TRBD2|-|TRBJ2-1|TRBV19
CASSMRGRESYEQFF
TGTGCCAGCAGTATGCGCGGGAGGGAGAGCTATGAGCAGTTCTTC
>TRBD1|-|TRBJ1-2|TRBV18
CASSLDRGSWGYTF
TGTGCCAGCTCACTGGACAGGGGATCTTGGGGCTACACCTTC